The entry that follows covers one T cell receptor beta chain sequence. This sample is drawn from a study of technical replicates of blood from a few donors. Libraries were prepared by immunoSEQ multiplex PCR; TCRdb keeps only in-frame clonotypes and omits some of them. The data contain about 16,000 clones, 86% of them singletons. Trimming cost V 7 bases and J 5 bases, with 12 bases left between them. Germline CDR1 is MNHNY and CDR2 is SVGAGI (reference sequence). The CDR3 sequence is 12 residues long. Material for sequencing was PBMCs. The origin of this receptor is a human donor in good health. This chain links TRBV6-6 with TRBJ2-7, with D maybe TRBD2 (6 bases). The CDR3, as DNA: TGTGCCAGCACGGAGGGGTTAGACGAGCAGTACTTC. This gives the protein CASTEGLDEQYF.